The rows below give T cell receptor beta chains drawn from one sample of a study of blood T cells in healthy people across ages. MiXCR, applied by TCRdb to the 5' RACE reads, yields one record per CDR3 protein. The table shows fewer than 2,000,000 distinct CDR3 sequences, with around 35% occurring only once. The sequencing sample was made of blood. These receptors were collected from a woman aged 25 to 45 in good health. Each CDR3 is given with its conserved first and last residue. Each record gives: J gene, V gene, clone size, D gene, CDR3 protein, CDR3 DNA. The D gene is left open where the match is weak. Size is stated for part of the rows, as once, few or many counts, or as a class when the clone is expanded.

J: TRBJ2-6; V: TRBV28; size: few; D: -; CDR3: CASRGAGSSGANVLTF; DNA: TGTGCCAGCAGGGGGGCAGGATCCTCCGGGGCCAACGTCCTGACTTTC
J: TRBJ2-7; V: TRBV20-1; size: -; D: -; CDR3: CSAFRGDLYEQYF; DNA: TGCAGTGCGTTCAGGGGGGACCTCTACGAGCAGTACTTC
J: TRBJ1-1; V: TRBV27; size: few; D: -; CDR3: CASSLSGVGRTEAFF; DNA: TGTGCCAGCAGTTTATCAGGGGTCGGGAGGACTGAAGCTTTCTTT
J: TRBJ1-2; V: TRBV7-9; size: few; D: TRBD1; CDR3: CASSRDSLTGGYTF; DNA: TGTGCCAGCAGTAGGGACAGCCTGACGGGGGGCTACACCTTC
J: TRBJ1-6; V: TRBV5-5; size: few; D: TRBD1; CDR3: CASSGTDQYNSPLHF; DNA: TGTGCCAGCAGCGGGACAGACCAATATAATTCACCCCTCCACTTT
J: TRBJ2-4; V: TRBV12-3/TRBV12-4; size: few; D: -; CDR3: CASSTGTDRGNIQYF; DNA: TGTGCCAGCAGTACTGGGACGGATAGGGGGAACATTCAGTACTTC
J: TRBJ2-3; V: TRBV5-8; size: -; D: -; CDR3: CASRGVPDTQYF; DNA: TGTGCCAGCAGAGGGGTCCCAGATACGCAGTATTTT
J: TRBJ2-7; V: TRBV27; size: few; D: TRBD1; CDR3: CASSHRDRLPYEQYF; DNA: TGTGCCAGCAGTCACCGGGACAGGCTACCCTACGAGCAGTACTTC
J: TRBJ2-1; V: TRBV30; size: -; D: TRBD2; CDR3: CAWSVGLAGGYNEQVF; DNA: TGTGCCTGGAGTGTCGGTCTGGCGGGGGGGTACAATGAGCAGGTCTTC
J: TRBJ1-2; V: TRBV20-1; size: -; D: TRBD1; CDR3: CSAVNRGLHYGYTF; DNA: TGCAGTGCCGTTAACAGGGGACTTCACTATGGCTACACCTTC
J: TRBJ2-7; V: TRBV30; size: -; D: TRBD1; CDR3: CAWSQLDRGEGSEQYF; DNA: TGTGCCTGGAGTCAGTTGGACAGGGGAGAGGGGAGCGAGCAGTACTTC
J: TRBJ2-7; V: TRBV20-1; size: few; D: TRBD1; CDR3: CSAYGQGSYEQYF; DNA: TGCAGTGCTTATGGACAGGGGTCCTACGAGCAGTACTTC
J: TRBJ2-1; V: TRBV7-2; size: few; D: -; CDR3: CASSLAVDNEQFF; DNA: TGTGCCAGCAGCTTAGCGGTCGACAATGAGCAGTTCTTC
J: TRBJ2-1; V: TRBV9; size: -; D: -; CDR3: CASSVFEQSDKFF; DNA: TGTGCCAGCAGCGTTTTTGAGCAGTCAGATAAGTTCTTC